Given below is one TCR beta chain in context. Its antigen is still unknown. V lost 1 base and J lost 3, with 11 bases in between. The germline V gene encodes CDR1 SGHNT and CDR2 YYREEE (reference sequence). This CDR3 has 14 residues. This entry belongs to a study of vaccination effects on CD4 cells after COVID-19. The study's findings and limits: The study dataset contains few convalescent patients and includes no early post-infection timepoints. By a late point after vaccination, infection- and vaccine-induced clones had shrunk markedly through clonal contraction.

Clones were read by immunoSEQ multiplex PCR, and TCRdb kept only the in-frame ones, dropping some. This sample has tens of thousands of clones, with under 70% found just once. Peptide-pool stimulation followed by sequencing identified expanded antigen-specific CD4+ clonotypes in the ViraFEST assay. When ten to eleven days of culture had elapsed, CD4+ T cells were isolated. The study found no prior SARS-CoV-2 infection in the vaccine recipients, who tested negative for nucleocapsid antibodies. A density of around 2 million PBMC per well was used; these cells were cultured with 10 IU/ml IL-2 and roughly 10 ug/ml peptides.

This specimen consisted of CD4+ T cells from PBMCs cultured with SARS-CoV-2 spike peptides, obtained before COVID-19 vaccination. The chain links TRBV5-4 to TRBJ2-7; the D is unclear. This TCR was recovered from a human donor who received a COVID-19 vaccine. CDR3 loop: CASSLSSEVYEQYF. The CDR3 nucleotides read TGTGCCAGCAGCTTGTCGTCTGAAGTCTACGAGCAGTACTTC.